This T cell receptor (beta chain) was documented in a study of technical replicates of blood from a few donors. Clones were sequenced by immunoSEQ multiplex PCR, and TCRdb holds only the in-frame ones, with some missing. The sample records 91,000 or so clones, about 94% being singletons. The length of the CDR3 is 13 residues. Per the germline V gene, CDR1 is LGHNA and CDR2 is YNFKEQ. Trimming stripped 0 bases from V and 7 bases from J, with 7 bases between. The TCR comes from a human donor in good health. This chain uses TRBV4-2 with TRBJ2-1, with D hard to call. The material sequenced was T cells isolated from PBMCs. As DNA, the CDR3 is TGTGCCAGCAGCCAAGATAACAGAAATGAGCAGTTCTTC. Its protein is CASSQDNRNEQFF.